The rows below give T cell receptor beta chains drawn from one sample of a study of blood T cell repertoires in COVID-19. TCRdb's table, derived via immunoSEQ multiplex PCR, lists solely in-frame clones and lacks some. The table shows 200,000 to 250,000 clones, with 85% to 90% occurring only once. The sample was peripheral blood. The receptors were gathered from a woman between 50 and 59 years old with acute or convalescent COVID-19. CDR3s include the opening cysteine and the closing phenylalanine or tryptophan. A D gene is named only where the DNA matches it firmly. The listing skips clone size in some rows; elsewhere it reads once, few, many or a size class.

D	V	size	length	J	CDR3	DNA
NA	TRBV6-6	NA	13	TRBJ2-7	CASSYGGRYEQYF	TGTGCCAGCAGTTATGGGGGCAGGTACGAGCAGTACTTC
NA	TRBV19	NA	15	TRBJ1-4	CASQGRGSTNEKLFF	TGTGCCAGCCAGGGCAGGGGATCGACTAATGAAAAACTGTTTTTT
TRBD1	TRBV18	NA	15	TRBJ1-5	CASSPQGGSYQPQHF	TGTGCCAGCTCACCGCAGGGGGGTAGCTATCAGCCCCAGCATTTT
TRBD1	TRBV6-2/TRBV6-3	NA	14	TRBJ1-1	CASSGTAANTEAFF	TGTGCCAGCAGCGGGACAGCGGCTAACACTGAAGCTTTCTTT
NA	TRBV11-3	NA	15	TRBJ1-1	CASSPGGGGFTEAFF	TGTGCCAGCAGCCCAGGTGGGGGGGGATTCACTGAAGCTTTCTTT
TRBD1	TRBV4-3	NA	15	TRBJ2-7	CASSPDREANHEQYF	TGCGCCAGCAGCCCGGACAGGGAGGCGAACCACGAGCAGTACTTC
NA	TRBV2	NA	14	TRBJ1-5	CASSSTDSNQPQHF	TGTGCCAGCAGCTCGACAGATAGCAATCAGCCCCAGCATTTT
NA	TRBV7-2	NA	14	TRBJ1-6	CASSALRANSPLHF	TGTGCCAGCAGCGCCCTCAGGGCAAATTCACCCCTCCACTTT
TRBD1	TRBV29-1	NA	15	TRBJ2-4	CSVTGQGLAKNIQYF	TGCAGCGTAACGGGACAGGGACTAGCCAAAAACATTCAGTACTTC
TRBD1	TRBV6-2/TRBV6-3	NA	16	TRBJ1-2	CASSYLTTGEFYGYTF	TGTGCCAGCAGTTACTTGACAACAGGGGAATTCTATGGCTACACCTTC
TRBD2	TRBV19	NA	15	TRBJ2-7	CASSTLSGSSYEQYF	TGTGCCAGTAGTACCCTTAGCGGGTCCTCCTACGAGCAGTACTTC
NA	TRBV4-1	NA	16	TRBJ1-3	CASSQDPLRAGNTIYF	TGCGCCAGCAGCCAAGATCCCCTCAGGGCCGGAAACACCATATATTTT
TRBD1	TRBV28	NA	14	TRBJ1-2	CASSPGQANYGYTF	TGTGCCAGCAGCCCGGGACAGGCTAACTATGGCTACACCTTC
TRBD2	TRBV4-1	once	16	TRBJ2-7	CASSLILAGGLNEQYF	TGCGCCAGCAGCCTTATCCTAGCGGGGGGGCTGAACGAGCAGTACTTC
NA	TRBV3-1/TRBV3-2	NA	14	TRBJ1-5	CASSSLGVGQPQHF	TGTGCCAGCAGCAGCCTTGGTGTCGGGCAGCCCCAGCATTTT
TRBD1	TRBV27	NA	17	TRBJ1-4	CASPRTGSIVLNEKLFF	TGTGCCAGCCCCCGGACAGGCTCCATTGTACTTAATGAAAAACTGTTTTTT
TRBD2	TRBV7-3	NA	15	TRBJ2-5	CASSFGAGGRETQYF	TGTGCCAGCAGCTTCGGAGCGGGGGGGCGAGAGACCCAGTACTTC
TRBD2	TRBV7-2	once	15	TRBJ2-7	CASSLLGGRAYEQYF	TGTGCCAGCAGCCTCCTGGGCGGGAGGGCCTACGAGCAGTACTTC
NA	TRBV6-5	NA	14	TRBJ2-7	CASGQGTSNYEQYF	TGTGCCAGCGGCCAAGGGACATCTAACTACGAGCAGTACTTC
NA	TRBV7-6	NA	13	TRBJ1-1	CASSLGGGTEAFF	TGTGCCAGCAGCTTAGGGGGGGGCACTGAAGCTTTCTTT
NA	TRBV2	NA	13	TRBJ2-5	CASSQQGWETQYF	TGTGCCAGCAGTCAACAGGGTTGGGAGACCCAGTACTTC
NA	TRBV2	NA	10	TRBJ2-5	CASSEETQYF	TGTGCCAGCAGCGAAGAGACCCAGTACTTC
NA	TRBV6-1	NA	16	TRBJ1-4	CASSEARVGRGEKLFF	TGTGCCAGCAGTGAAGCGAGAGTAGGCAGGGGCGAAAAACTGTTTTTT
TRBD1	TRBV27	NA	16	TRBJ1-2	CASSAHGTGGQNGYTF	TGTGCCAGCAGTGCCCACGGGACAGGGGGCCAAAATGGCTACACCTTC
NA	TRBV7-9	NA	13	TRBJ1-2	CASSLREGRGYTF	TGTGCCAGCAGCTTACGGGAGGGAAGGGGCTACACCTTC
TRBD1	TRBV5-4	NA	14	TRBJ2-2	CASSSGQGTGELFF	TGTGCCAGCAGCTCGGGACAGGGGACGGGGGAGCTGTTTTTT
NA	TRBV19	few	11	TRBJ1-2	CASKAGNGYTF	TGTGCCAGTAAGGCGGGAAATGGCTACACCTTC
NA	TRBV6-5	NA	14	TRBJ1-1	CATKKGQVNTEAFF	TGTGCCACCAAGAAGGGGCAGGTGAACACTGAAGCTTTCTTT
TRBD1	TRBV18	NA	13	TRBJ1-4	CASSPIDRGQLFF	TGTGCCAGCTCACCCATAGACAGGGGCCAACTGTTTTTT
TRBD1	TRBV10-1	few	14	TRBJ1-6	CASSKTGVGSPLHF	TGCGCCAGCAGCAAGACAGGGGTTGGATCACCCCTCCACTTT
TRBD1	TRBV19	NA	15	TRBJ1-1	CASSIEGDSGTEAFF	TGTGCCAGTAGTATAGAGGGGGACAGTGGCACTGAAGCTTTCTTT
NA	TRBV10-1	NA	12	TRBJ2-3	CASSGGPDTQYF	TGCGCCAGCAGCGGGGGGCCAGATACGCAGTATTTT
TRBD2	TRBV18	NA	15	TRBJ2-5	CASSRASGLQETQYF	TGTGCCAGCTCCCGGGCTAGCGGGCTCCAAGAGACCCAGTACTTC
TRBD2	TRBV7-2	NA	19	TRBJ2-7	CASSLVGGWGGSSSYEQYF	TGTGCCAGCAGCTTAGTAGGCGGCTGGGGCGGGAGTAGCTCCTACGAGCAGTACTTC
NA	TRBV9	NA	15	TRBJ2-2	CASSVGTSYTGELFF	TGTGCCAGCAGCGTAGGAACTAGTTACACCGGGGAGCTGTTTTTT
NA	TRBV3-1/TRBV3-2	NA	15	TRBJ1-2	CASSQGWEINYGYTF	TGTGCCAGCAGCCAAGGTTGGGAGATTAACTATGGCTACACCTTC
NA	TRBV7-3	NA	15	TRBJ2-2	CASSLMQGGTGELFF	TGTGCCAGCAGCTTAATGCAGGGCGGCACCGGGGAGCTGTTTTTT
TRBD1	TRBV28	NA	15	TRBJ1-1	CASTPGQGTPLWAFF	TGTGCCAGCACCCCGGGACAGGGGACCCCTTTATGGGCTTTCTTT
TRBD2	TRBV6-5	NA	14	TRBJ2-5	CASRRAGGQQTQYF	TGTGCCAGCAGGCGGGCGGGGGGGCAGCAGACCCAGTACTTC
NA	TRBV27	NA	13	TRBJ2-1	CASSLLWGDEQFF	TGTGCCAGCAGTTTATTGTGGGGCGATGAGCAGTTCTTC
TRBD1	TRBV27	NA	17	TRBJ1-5	CASSLLGGQGAYQPQHF	TGTGCCAGCAGTTTATTGGGGGGACAGGGGGCTTATCAGCCCCAGCATTTT
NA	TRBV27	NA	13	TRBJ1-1	CASSLWGETEAFF	TGTGCCAGCAGTTTATGGGGAGAAACTGAAGCTTTCTTT
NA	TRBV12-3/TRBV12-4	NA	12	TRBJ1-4	CASSLRGEKLFF	TGTGCCAGCAGTCTACGGGGGGAAAAACTGTTTTTT
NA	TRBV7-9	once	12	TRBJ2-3	CASNQAMDTQYF	TGTGCCAGCAACCAGGCCATGGATACGCAGTATTTT
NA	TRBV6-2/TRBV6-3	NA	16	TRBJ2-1	CASSSDRDFLINEQFF	TGTGCCAGCAGTTCCGATAGGGACTTTCTAATCAATGAGCAGTTCTTC
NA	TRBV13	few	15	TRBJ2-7	CASSLGGGRGVEQYF	TGTGCCAGCAGCCTAGGAGGGGGCAGGGGAGTCGAGCAGTACTTC
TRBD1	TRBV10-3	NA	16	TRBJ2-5	CAIRPGQGAHGETQYF	TGTGCCATCAGACCGGGACAGGGGGCCCATGGGGAGACCCAGTACTTC